This TCR beta chain was observed in a study of CD8+CD57+ T cells in acquired aplastic anemia. Whole-study context: Sorting CD4+ and CD8+ cells gave DNA averaging around 3 ug.

The CDR3 length is 16 residues. Germline loops: CDR1 PRHDT, CDR2 FYEKMQ (reference sequence). Germline trimming cut 0 bases from V and 5 bases from J; bases unmatched to any gene: 3. The template used for profiling TCR beta VDJ and CDR3 was genomic DNA. Each CDR3 protein gets one entry after TCRdb re-called the reads with MiXCR. There are some 210,000 distinct CDR3 sequences in the sample; roughly 55% occur only once, and less than 30% lies in the top ten. About this clonotype itself: Its antigen is undetermined.

Findings and limits, study-wide: Statistical testing detected no significant gap in CD8+ Simpson's diversity between patients and controls.

V is TRBV13 and J is TRBJ2-3; TRBD2 aligns across 12 bases. The TCR sequence derives from a human donor in good health. Sequencing used sorted CD4+, CD8+, or CD8+CD57+ T cells (not recorded which) from PBMCs. The CDR3: CASSLGLAGGRDTQYF. The CDR3 DNA is TGTGCCAGCAGCTTAGGCCTAGCGGGGGGGCGAGATACGCAGTATTTT.